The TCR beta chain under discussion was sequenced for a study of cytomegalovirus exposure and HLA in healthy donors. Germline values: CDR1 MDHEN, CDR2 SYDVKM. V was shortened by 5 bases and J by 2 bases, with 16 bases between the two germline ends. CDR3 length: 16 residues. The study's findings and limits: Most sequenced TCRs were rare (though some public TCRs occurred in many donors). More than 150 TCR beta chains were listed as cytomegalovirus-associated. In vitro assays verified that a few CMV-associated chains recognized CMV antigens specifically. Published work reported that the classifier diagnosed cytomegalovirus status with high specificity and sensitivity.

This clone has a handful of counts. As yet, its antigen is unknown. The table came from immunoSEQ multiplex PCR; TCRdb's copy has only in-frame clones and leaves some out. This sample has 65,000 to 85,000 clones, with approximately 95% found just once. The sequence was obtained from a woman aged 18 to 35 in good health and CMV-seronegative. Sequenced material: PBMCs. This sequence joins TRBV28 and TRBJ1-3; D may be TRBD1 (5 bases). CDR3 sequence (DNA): TGTGCCAGCAGTGGAGCAGGGCAGCCTGCTGGAAACACCATATATTTT. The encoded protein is CASSGAGQPAGNTIYF.